One sample yielded the 30 T cell receptor beta chains listed below, sequenced in a study of vaccination and CD4 T cells after COVID-19 (dated by TCRdb to about 2022). In light of the paper, this sample's treatment or condition label describes: approximately nine-day PBMC culture with coronavirus spike peptide pools or control peptides (ViraFEST assay). These receptors' antigens are unknown. Receptor amplification or capture employed PCR. The listed sequencing device is Illumina iSeq 100. DNA from cultured CD4+ T cells underwent TCR sequencing with the Oncomine TCR Beta short-read assay at the Johns Hopkins FTIC core. In-frame beta chains were kept once TCRdb had trimmed the public reads at Q25 with fastp and called clones with MiXCR. Rows are combined by CDR3 protein, so each entry shows the most common genes and DNA. This sample gives some 15,000 distinct CDR3 sequences in total; 40% to 60% of them show up just once. The biggest ten clones account for approximately 16% of the sample.

This specimen consisted of CD4+ T cells from blood, cultured in vitro, obtained before SARS-CoV-2 vaccination. These receptors were collected from a human donor who had recovered from COVID-19.

This chain connects TRBV7-9 to TRBJ2-1; 13 bases fit TRBD2. Trimming removed 2 bases from V and 4 bases from J; junction bases left unmatched: 8. The CDR3 consists of 18 residues. Germline assignment: CDR1 SEHNR and CDR2 FQNEAQ (reference sequence). The CDR3 spells CASSLSALAGGKYNEQFF. CDR3 coding DNA: TGTGCCAGCAGCTTAAGCGCACTAGCGGGAGGGAAATACAATGAGCAGTTCTTC.

The chain couples TRBV20-1 to TRBJ2-3; either TRBD1 or TRBD2 may supply D (5 bases each). The V gene lost 3 bases and the J gene lost 5 bases, with 15 bases spanning the gap. Germline V lookup: CDR1 DFQATT, CDR2 SNEGSKA (reference sequence). The CDR3 length is 14 residues. In DNA form, the CDR3 reads TGCAGTGCTAGCTGGGACGCGGTCGTAGATACGCAGTATTTT. Translated: CSASWDAVVDTQYF.

The rearrangement links TRBV5-1 to TRBJ2-7; 7 bases match TRBD2. CDR3 size: 15 residues. V gave up 7 bases and J gave up 0 bases; unmatched junction bases: 10. Per the germline V gene, CDR1 is SGHRS and CDR2 is YFSETQ. The CDR3 spells CASFPRAGASYEQYF. The CDR3 DNA reads TGCGCCAGCTTTCCGAGGGCGGGAGCCTCCTACGAGCAGTACTTC.

For the CDR3, the DNA is TGTGCCAGCAGCTTAGAAGACACCCTGAACACTGAAGCTTTCTTT. It is translated as CASSLEDTLNTEAFF. This sequence joins TRBV7-8 and TRBJ1-1; D unresolved. There are 15 residues in the CDR3. Germline CDR1 is SGHVS and CDR2 is FQNEAQ. Deletions cut 1 base from V and 0 bases from J, with 9 bases between.

The CDR3 DNA sequence: TGTGCCAGCTCGTGGGACAGCCTTTCCTACGAGCAGTACTTC. The encoded protein is CASSWDSLSYEQYF. The chain couples TRBV18 to TRBJ2-7, with 7 bases aligning to TRBD1. CDR3 length equals 14 residues. Germline trimming cut 6 bases from V and 1 base from J; bases unmatched to any gene: 6. Per germline, CDR1 KGHSH and CDR2 LQKENI.

The chain carries TRBV11-2 and TRBJ2-1; possible D gene TRBD2, 5 bases. CDR1 and CDR2 from the germline V gene are SGHAT and FQNNGV. V was shortened by 0 bases and J by 3 bases, with 6 bases between the two germline ends. The CDR3 sequence is 14 residues long. The CDR3 DNA sequence: TGTGCCAGCAGCTTAGATCGGGACTACAATGAGCAGTTCTTC. It yields the protein CASSLDRDYNEQFF.

This clonotype was recorded a few times. V gene TRBV20-1 combines with J gene TRBJ2-7; D is perhaps TRBD1 (6 bases). The germline gives CDR1 DFQATT, CDR2 SNEGSKA (reference sequence). V was clipped by 0 bases and J by 0 bases, with 15 bases between them. This CDR3 is built from 16 residues. CDR3 in DNA: TGCAGTGCTAGAGATATGGACAGCTGGGCCTCCTACGAGCAGTACTTC. Its protein product is CSARDMDSWASYEQYF.

J is TRBJ2-7 and V is TRBV2, with D perhaps being TRBD1 or TRBD2 (6 bases each). Trimming left V 6 bases short and J 2 bases short, with 8 bases between. CDR1 and CDR2 (germline): SNHLY, FYNNEI. The CDR3 contains 12 residues. CDR3 coding DNA: TGTGCCAGCAGAGGGGGGACCTACGAGCAGTACTTC. It is translated as CASRGGTYEQYF.

V and J are TRBV20-1 and TRBJ2-5, with D possibly being TRBD1 or TRBD2 (6 bases each). Germline CDR1 and CDR2: DFQATT and SNEGSKA (reference sequence). V lost 5 bases to trimming and J lost 2 bases, with 12 bases between them. The CDR3 spans 13 residues. The CDR3 protein is CSAPEGGQETQYF. CDR3 in DNA: TGCAGTGCTCCGGAGGGGGGACAAGAGACCCAGTACTTC.

DNA for the CDR3: TGCAGTGCTAGAGACAGGGGGCGCGACTATGGCTACACCTTC. Residues: CSARDRGRDYGYTF. The V call is TRBV20-1, the J call TRBJ1-2; 8 bases are a match to TRBD1. The CDR3 consists of 14 residues. CDR1 and CDR2 from the germline V gene are DFQATT and SNEGSKA (reference sequence). Trimming cost V 0 bases and J 3 bases; bases outside gene matches: 3.

This clonotype was observed a single time. V gene TRBV11-2 combines with J gene TRBJ2-7; weak D call: TRBD1 (6 bases). This CDR3 has 15 amino acids. CDR1 and CDR2 from the germline V gene are SGHAT and FQNNGV. Trimming left V 5 bases short and J 3 bases short, with 17 bases between. CDR3: CASSRSRDNSYEQYF. The DNA of the CDR3 is TGTGCCAGCAGCAGGTCCCGGGACAATAGCTACGAGCAGTACTTC.

This chain connects TRBV6-1 to TRBJ2-1; 8 bases align to TRBD2. With 7 bases clipped from V and 4 bases from J, the junction kept 12 bases outside the gene matches. This CDR3 has 16 amino acids. Per the germline V gene, CDR1 is MNHNS and CDR2 is SASEGT. This CDR3 reads CASTIAGTSAYNEQFF. The CDR3 DNA reads TGTGCCAGCACCATAGCAGGGACTAGTGCATACAATGAGCAGTTCTTC.

The chain combines TRBV19 with TRBJ2-2; D ambiguous. V shed 3 bases and J shed 1 base, with 3 bases lying between them. The CDR3 spans 13 residues. Germline CDR1 LNHDA, CDR2 SQIVND (reference sequence). The CDR3 sequence is CASSIQNTGELFF. The CDR3 DNA sequence: TGTGCCAGTAGTATCCAGAACACCGGGGAGCTGTTTTTT.

The rearrangement links TRBV5-1 to TRBJ2-2; no clear D. Trimming removed 4 bases from V and 0 bases from J, with 13 bases in between. CDR3 size: 16 residues. Looked up from germline, CDR1 is SGHRS and CDR2 is YFSETQ. The CDR3 sequence is CASSHDTNSNTGELFF. The DNA of the CDR3 is TGCGCCAGCAGCCACGACACTAACTCGAACACCGGGGAGCTGTTTTTT.

This clonotype was found a few times. This rearrangement joins TRBV7-2 to TRBJ2-2, with D possibly TRBD1 on 5 matching bases. The CDR3 contains 14 residues. V was shortened by 1 base and J by 4 bases, with 7 bases between the two germline ends. Per the germline V gene, CDR1 is SGHTA and CDR2 is FQGNSA. The CDR3 sequence is CASSLEGITGELFF. In DNA form, the CDR3 reads TGTGCCAGCAGCTTAGAGGGGATCACCGGGGAGCTGTTTTTT.

This clonotype was detected only once. Written as DNA, the CDR3 is TGTGCCAGCAGCTTTCGTCCTAACCCCATTATAGCGCAGTATTTT. Residues: CASSFRPNPIIAQYF. This chain connects TRBV7-2 to TRBJ2-3; D is uncertain. In germline, CDR1 is SGHTA, CDR2 FQGNSA. V shed 3 bases and J shed 10 bases, with 20 bases lying between them. This CDR3 has 15 residues.

This clonotype was counted only a few times. The chain has TRBV24-1 and TRBJ2-7, with 10 bases lining up with TRBD1. The CDR3 extends over 15 amino acids. V was clipped by 3 bases and J by 4 bases; unmatched bases: 5. Germline V gene data show CDR1 as KGHDR and CDR2 as SFDVKD. The CDR3 DNA reads TGTGCCACCAGTGATCCCAGACAGGGGGCTTACGAGCAGTACTTC. It yields the protein CATSDPRQGAYEQYF.

The chain links TRBV10-3 to TRBJ2-3, with 8 bases aligning to TRBD2. CDR3 length: 14 amino acids. Trimming at V came to 6 bases and at J to 2 bases, leaving 4 bases not matched to a gene. Germline V gene lookup returns CDR1 ENHRY and CDR2 SYGVKD. This CDR3 is CAISQTSVTDTQYF. The CDR3 nucleotides are TGTGCCATCAGCCAGACTAGCGTCACAGATACGCAGTATTTT.

This clonotype occurred a few times. The J gene is TRBJ2-2, the V gene TRBV10-3, with a weak D call TRBD1 (6 bases). This CDR3 contains 16 residues. Germline values: CDR1 ENHRY, CDR2 SYGVKD. The V gene lost 0 bases and the J gene lost 1 base, with 9 bases spanning the gap. The CDR3 sequence: CAISESPGQNTGELFF. The CDR3 DNA reads as TGTGCCATCAGTGAGTCTCCGGGACAGAACACCGGGGAGCTGTTTTTT.

This clonotype showed up just a few times. The chain carries TRBV15 and TRBJ2-3; the match to TRBD2 covers 8 bases. Germline V gives CDR1 LNHNV, CDR2 YYDKDF (reference sequence). Trimming at V came to 5 bases and at J to 3 bases, leaving 10 bases not matched to a gene. The CDR3 runs 16 residues. CDR3 sequence (DNA): TGTGCCACCAGCCTGCCGGGTAGCGGGATAACAGATACGCAGTATTTT. Its translation is CATSLPGSGITDTQYF.

This clonotype turned up a few times. The CDR3 protein is CASSLAGTDTQYF. The CDR3 DNA is TGTGCCAGCAGCCTAGCGGGCACAGATACGCAGTATTTT. The chain uses TRBV28 and TRBJ2-3; 7 bases map to TRBD2. CDR1 and CDR2 from the germline V gene are MDHEN and SYDVKM. This CDR3 contains 13 residues. Trimming took 6 bases from V and 1 from J; bases not matched to a gene: 1.

CDR3 sequence: CASSLTSGGSSYEQYF. The CDR3 coding sequence is TGTGCCAGCAGCTTGACTAGCGGGGGGAGCTCCTACGAGCAGTACTTC. The rearrangement links TRBV5-5 to TRBJ2-7; 12 nucleotides agree with TRBD2. Germline trimming cut 1 base from V and 0 bases from J; bases unmatched to any gene: 2. From germline, CDR1 is SGHKS and CDR2 YYEKEE (reference sequence). The CDR3 length is 16 residues.

The rearrangement links TRBV7-2 to TRBJ2-1, with a weak D call TRBD1 (6 bases). The V gene's germline CDR1 is SGHTA and CDR2 FQGNSA. The germline V and J ends were trimmed by 0 bases and 7 bases, with 10 bases remaining between them. The CDR3 loop spans 14 amino acids. CDR3 in amino acids: CASSLAWGPNEQFF. For the CDR3, the DNA is TGTGCCAGCAGCTTAGCGTGGGGGCCTAATGAGCAGTTCTTC. The full variable domain, its missing parts supplied by reference TRBV7-2 and TRBJ2-1, is GAGVSQSPSNKVTEKGKDVELRCDPISGHTALYWYRQSLGQGLEFLIYFQGNSAPDKSGLPSDRFSAERTGGSVSTLTIQRTQQEDSAVYLCASSLAWGPNEQFFGPGTRLTVL.

This clonotype has just a few counts. Here the CDR3 reads CAWRRWGLRYNSPLHF. In DNA form, the CDR3 reads TGTGCCTGGCGCCGGTGGGGTCTCAGGTATAATTCACCCCTCCACTTT. The chain has TRBV30 and TRBJ1-6, with D hard to call. V was clipped by 5 bases and J by 4 bases, with 18 bases between them. Germline V gene data show CDR1 as GTSNPN and CDR2 as SVGIG (reference sequence). The CDR3 contains 16 residues.

V and J are TRBV5-6 and TRBJ2-7, with D tentatively TRBD1 (6 bases). The CDR3 contains 14 residues. The V gene lost 4 bases and the J gene lost 2 bases, with 13 bases spanning the gap. CDR1 and CDR2 from the germline V gene are SGHDT and YYEEEE. As DNA, the CDR3 is TGTGCCAGCAGCCTAGGACAGACAACCTACGAGCAGTACTTC. As protein: CASSLGQTTYEQYF. Full variable domain (remainder filled in from reference TRBV5-6 and TRBJ2-7): DAGVTQSPTHLIKTRGQQVTLRCSPKSGHDTVSWYQQALGQGPQFIFQYYEEEERQRGNFPDRFSGHQFPNYSSELNVNALLLGDSALYLCASSLGQTTYEQYFGPGTRLTVT.

The chain recombines TRBV20-1 with TRBJ2-7; tentatively, D is TRBD1 or TRBD2 (5 bases each). The CDR3 is 18 residues long. In germline, CDR1 is DFQATT, CDR2 SNEGSKA (reference sequence). The ends were cut back, 2 bases at V and 3 bases at J, with 26 bases in the middle. CDR3 region: CSARKVGEKGRMVYEQYF. CDR3 bases: TGCAGTGCTAGAAAGGTGGGAGAGAAGGGGCGGATGGTCTACGAGCAGTACTTC.

The chain has TRBV27 and TRBJ1-5, with a weak D call TRBD1 (5 bases). Trimming took off 6 bases at V and 4 bases at J, with 16 bases between the two ends. This CDR3 has 15 amino acids. Germline V gene data show CDR1 as MNHEY and CDR2 as SMNVEV (reference sequence). The CDR3 DNA sequence: TGTGCCAGCAGCCGGGGGTCCCGGGATAATCAGCCCCAGCATTTT. Translated: CASSRGSRDNQPQHF.

The chain combines TRBV19 with TRBJ1-6; D is possibly TRBD1 (6 bases). CDR3 length equals 15 residues. V dropped 10 bases and J dropped 8 bases, with 21 bases sitting between them. Germline V gives CDR1 LNHDA, CDR2 SQIVND (reference sequence). The CDR3 reads CATKGPGAADSPLHF. In nucleotides, the CDR3 is TGTGCCACCAAAGGTCCGGGGGCAGCAGATTCACCCCTCCACTTT. The complete variable domain, with remaining parts taken from reference TRBV19 and TRBJ1-6, reads DGGITQSPKYLFRKEGQNVTLSCEQNLNHDAMYWYRQDPGQGLRLIYYSQIVNDFQKGDIAEGYSVSREKKESFPLTVTSAQKNPTAFYLCATKGPGAADSPLHFGNGTRLTVT.

In its sample, this clonotype was seen a few times. The chain is built from TRBV7-9 and TRBJ2-7; D is unresolved. The CDR3 has 11 amino acids. Between the trimmed V and J ends, which lost 1 base and 6 bases, there was a span of 4 bases. Germline CDR1 and CDR2: SEHNR and FQNEAQ (reference sequence). For the CDR3, the DNA is TGTGCCAGCAGCTTAGGGGTCGAGCAGTACTTC. Its translation is CASSLGVEQYF.

CDR3 DNA: TGTGCCAGTAGTATGGCCCCGGGCTACGAGCAGTACTTC. It yields the protein CASSMAPGYEQYF. The chain joins TRBV19 to TRBJ2-7; D is unresolved. This CDR3 comprises 13 residues. Germline CDR1 LNHDA, CDR2 SQIVND (reference sequence). Trimming shortened V by 3 bases and J by 3 bases, and 9 bases separated the two germline ends.